Listed below are T cell receptor beta chains from one sample, sequenced in a study of shared clonotypes between healthy human individuals. The repertoire was sequenced with immunoSEQ multiplex PCR; TCRdb's copy has only in-frame clones and lacks some. The data show about 2.2 million clones, 80% to 95% seen once. The specimen sequenced was naive CD8+ T cells from PBMCs. These receptors originate from a man younger than 35 in good health. Some clones in this sample may be carry-over from other donors' samples. The conserved cysteine and the conserved F or W are not part of the CDR3 here.

V gene	J gene	CDR3 protein
TRBV14	TRBJ2-7	ASSPGNGDPESWETQYEQY
TRBV5-1	TRBJ2-3	ASMGGPDTDTQY
TRBV7-3	TRBJ2-7	ASSLRRGGNEQY
TRBV4-2	TRBJ2-1	ASSPRGNSYNEQF
TRBV27	TRBJ2-2	ASRGMTSGEYTGELF
TRBV6-4	TRBJ2-1	ASSLGTSGRTYNEQF
TRBV7-9	TRBJ2-7	ASSELVLVGQY
TRBV5-1	TRBJ2-3	ASSLGQGGTDTQY
TRBV6-6	TRBJ2-7	ASSYSGQALGNEQY
TRBV4-1	TRBJ1-2	ASSQATGYYGYT
TRBV10-3	TRBJ1-4	AIRGQGANEKLF
TRBV5-6	TRBJ2-5	ASSLSIEETQY
TRBV7-3	TRBJ2-3	ASSLPTSGATDTQY
TRBV6-5	TRBJ1-2	ASTHTPFAGYT
TRBV5-1	TRBJ2-3	ASSSDRGDTQY
TRBV4-2	TRBJ1-1	ASERKENTEAF
TRBV2	TRBJ2-1	ASTEVAVNEQF
TRBV2	TRBJ2-5	ASSASGGRQETQY
TRBV29-1	TRBJ2-5	SVSLFDLGQGTNVRETQY
TRBV19	TRBJ2-1	ASSSDSSSYNEQF
TRBV7-8	TRBJ2-7	ASSPLGTARYEQY
TRBV6-5	TRBJ2-3	ASSPDGASTDTQY
TRBV20-1	TRBJ2-3	SFGDRAQY
TRBV9	TRBJ2-7	ASSVDDSYEQY
TRBV11-2	TRBJ2-7	ASSLGLDYEQY
TRBV13	TRBJ2-1	ASSSGTDNEQF
TRBV27	TRBJ1-2	ASSLRGLGNYGYT
TRBV10-3	TRBJ2-5	AISDDRGPSETQY
TRBV2	TRBJ2-6	ASSPGLVLSLANVLT
TRBV28	TRBJ1-5	ASTTLPPNADQPQH
TRBV28	TRBJ1-2	ASSSNRALTYGYT
TRBV11-3	TRBJ2-2	ASSFYSGTGGVGELF